A selection of T cell receptor beta chains follows, all from one sample in a study of blood T cell repertoires in COVID-19. The table came from immunoSEQ multiplex PCR; TCRdb's copy has only in-frame clones and leaves some out. The data show 250,000 to 350,000 clones, about 90% seen once. Sequenced: peripheral blood. Source of these receptors: a woman between 45 and 65 years old with COVID-19, enrolled during active disease. Each CDR3 is given without its conserved first and last residue.

CDR3	J	V
ASSIDLPDTQY	TRBJ2-3	TRBV19
ASSRGLAGAPGPNEQF	TRBJ2-1	TRBV19
SASRSGTGITEAF	TRBJ1-1	TRBV20-1
ATSSGSGGIQY	TRBJ2-4	TRBV24-1
ASSSPLGGELYEQY	TRBJ2-7	TRBV6-6
ATSDLHSGQGGNSPLH	TRBJ1-6	TRBV24-1
ASSFGGGEKLF	TRBJ1-4	TRBV12-3/TRBV12-4
ASSTIQGPNTGELF	TRBJ2-2	TRBV19
ASSPGVEAF	TRBJ1-1	TRBV18
ASSARQGPNTEAF	TRBJ1-1	TRBV25-1
ASSVSRAADTQY	TRBJ2-3	TRBV19
AWSVRLAGYNEQF	TRBJ2-1	TRBV30
ASSGQPNTEAF	TRBJ1-1	TRBV2
ASGDHSWESNQPQH	TRBJ1-5	TRBV12-5
ASSPTTNTEAF	TRBJ1-1	TRBV7-3
ASSSPRETDTQY	TRBJ2-3	TRBV27
ASSLRQGRGTGELF	TRBJ2-2	TRBV13
ASGLGNGIYEQY	TRBJ2-7	TRBV12-5
ATSRTSGRKGELF	TRBJ2-2	TRBV24-1
ASSYPGTGGRGTQY	TRBJ2-5	TRBV6-5
ATSDPSGGRARNEQF	TRBJ2-1	TRBV24-1
ASSPGLAGGLLRQETQY	TRBJ2-5	TRBV11-3
SVQSLSSGGYT	TRBJ1-2	TRBV29-1
ASTEGQGRASGNTIY	TRBJ1-3	TRBV6-1
ASRRVSGGGTGELF	TRBJ2-2	TRBV3-1/TRBV3-2